This T cell receptor (beta chain) was sequenced in a study of blood T cell repertoires in COVID-19. The V and J ends lost 3 bases and 0 bases respectively, with 9 bases between them. The CDR3 runs 15 residues. The germline gives CDR1 LNHDA, CDR2 SQIVND (reference sequence). Generated by immunoSEQ multiplex PCR, the TCRdb table keeps only in-frame clones and is missing some. The sample shows 65,000 to 95,000 clones, over 75% of them seen only once. This chain joins TRBV19 and TRBJ1-5; the D is unclear. The material sequenced was peripheral blood. The source of this sequence is a man in his sixties or seventies with acute or convalescent COVID-19. CDR3 sequence reads: CASSMALYSNQPQHF. The CDR3 bases are TGTGCCAGTAGTATGGCCCTGTATAGCAATCAGCCCCAGCATTTT.